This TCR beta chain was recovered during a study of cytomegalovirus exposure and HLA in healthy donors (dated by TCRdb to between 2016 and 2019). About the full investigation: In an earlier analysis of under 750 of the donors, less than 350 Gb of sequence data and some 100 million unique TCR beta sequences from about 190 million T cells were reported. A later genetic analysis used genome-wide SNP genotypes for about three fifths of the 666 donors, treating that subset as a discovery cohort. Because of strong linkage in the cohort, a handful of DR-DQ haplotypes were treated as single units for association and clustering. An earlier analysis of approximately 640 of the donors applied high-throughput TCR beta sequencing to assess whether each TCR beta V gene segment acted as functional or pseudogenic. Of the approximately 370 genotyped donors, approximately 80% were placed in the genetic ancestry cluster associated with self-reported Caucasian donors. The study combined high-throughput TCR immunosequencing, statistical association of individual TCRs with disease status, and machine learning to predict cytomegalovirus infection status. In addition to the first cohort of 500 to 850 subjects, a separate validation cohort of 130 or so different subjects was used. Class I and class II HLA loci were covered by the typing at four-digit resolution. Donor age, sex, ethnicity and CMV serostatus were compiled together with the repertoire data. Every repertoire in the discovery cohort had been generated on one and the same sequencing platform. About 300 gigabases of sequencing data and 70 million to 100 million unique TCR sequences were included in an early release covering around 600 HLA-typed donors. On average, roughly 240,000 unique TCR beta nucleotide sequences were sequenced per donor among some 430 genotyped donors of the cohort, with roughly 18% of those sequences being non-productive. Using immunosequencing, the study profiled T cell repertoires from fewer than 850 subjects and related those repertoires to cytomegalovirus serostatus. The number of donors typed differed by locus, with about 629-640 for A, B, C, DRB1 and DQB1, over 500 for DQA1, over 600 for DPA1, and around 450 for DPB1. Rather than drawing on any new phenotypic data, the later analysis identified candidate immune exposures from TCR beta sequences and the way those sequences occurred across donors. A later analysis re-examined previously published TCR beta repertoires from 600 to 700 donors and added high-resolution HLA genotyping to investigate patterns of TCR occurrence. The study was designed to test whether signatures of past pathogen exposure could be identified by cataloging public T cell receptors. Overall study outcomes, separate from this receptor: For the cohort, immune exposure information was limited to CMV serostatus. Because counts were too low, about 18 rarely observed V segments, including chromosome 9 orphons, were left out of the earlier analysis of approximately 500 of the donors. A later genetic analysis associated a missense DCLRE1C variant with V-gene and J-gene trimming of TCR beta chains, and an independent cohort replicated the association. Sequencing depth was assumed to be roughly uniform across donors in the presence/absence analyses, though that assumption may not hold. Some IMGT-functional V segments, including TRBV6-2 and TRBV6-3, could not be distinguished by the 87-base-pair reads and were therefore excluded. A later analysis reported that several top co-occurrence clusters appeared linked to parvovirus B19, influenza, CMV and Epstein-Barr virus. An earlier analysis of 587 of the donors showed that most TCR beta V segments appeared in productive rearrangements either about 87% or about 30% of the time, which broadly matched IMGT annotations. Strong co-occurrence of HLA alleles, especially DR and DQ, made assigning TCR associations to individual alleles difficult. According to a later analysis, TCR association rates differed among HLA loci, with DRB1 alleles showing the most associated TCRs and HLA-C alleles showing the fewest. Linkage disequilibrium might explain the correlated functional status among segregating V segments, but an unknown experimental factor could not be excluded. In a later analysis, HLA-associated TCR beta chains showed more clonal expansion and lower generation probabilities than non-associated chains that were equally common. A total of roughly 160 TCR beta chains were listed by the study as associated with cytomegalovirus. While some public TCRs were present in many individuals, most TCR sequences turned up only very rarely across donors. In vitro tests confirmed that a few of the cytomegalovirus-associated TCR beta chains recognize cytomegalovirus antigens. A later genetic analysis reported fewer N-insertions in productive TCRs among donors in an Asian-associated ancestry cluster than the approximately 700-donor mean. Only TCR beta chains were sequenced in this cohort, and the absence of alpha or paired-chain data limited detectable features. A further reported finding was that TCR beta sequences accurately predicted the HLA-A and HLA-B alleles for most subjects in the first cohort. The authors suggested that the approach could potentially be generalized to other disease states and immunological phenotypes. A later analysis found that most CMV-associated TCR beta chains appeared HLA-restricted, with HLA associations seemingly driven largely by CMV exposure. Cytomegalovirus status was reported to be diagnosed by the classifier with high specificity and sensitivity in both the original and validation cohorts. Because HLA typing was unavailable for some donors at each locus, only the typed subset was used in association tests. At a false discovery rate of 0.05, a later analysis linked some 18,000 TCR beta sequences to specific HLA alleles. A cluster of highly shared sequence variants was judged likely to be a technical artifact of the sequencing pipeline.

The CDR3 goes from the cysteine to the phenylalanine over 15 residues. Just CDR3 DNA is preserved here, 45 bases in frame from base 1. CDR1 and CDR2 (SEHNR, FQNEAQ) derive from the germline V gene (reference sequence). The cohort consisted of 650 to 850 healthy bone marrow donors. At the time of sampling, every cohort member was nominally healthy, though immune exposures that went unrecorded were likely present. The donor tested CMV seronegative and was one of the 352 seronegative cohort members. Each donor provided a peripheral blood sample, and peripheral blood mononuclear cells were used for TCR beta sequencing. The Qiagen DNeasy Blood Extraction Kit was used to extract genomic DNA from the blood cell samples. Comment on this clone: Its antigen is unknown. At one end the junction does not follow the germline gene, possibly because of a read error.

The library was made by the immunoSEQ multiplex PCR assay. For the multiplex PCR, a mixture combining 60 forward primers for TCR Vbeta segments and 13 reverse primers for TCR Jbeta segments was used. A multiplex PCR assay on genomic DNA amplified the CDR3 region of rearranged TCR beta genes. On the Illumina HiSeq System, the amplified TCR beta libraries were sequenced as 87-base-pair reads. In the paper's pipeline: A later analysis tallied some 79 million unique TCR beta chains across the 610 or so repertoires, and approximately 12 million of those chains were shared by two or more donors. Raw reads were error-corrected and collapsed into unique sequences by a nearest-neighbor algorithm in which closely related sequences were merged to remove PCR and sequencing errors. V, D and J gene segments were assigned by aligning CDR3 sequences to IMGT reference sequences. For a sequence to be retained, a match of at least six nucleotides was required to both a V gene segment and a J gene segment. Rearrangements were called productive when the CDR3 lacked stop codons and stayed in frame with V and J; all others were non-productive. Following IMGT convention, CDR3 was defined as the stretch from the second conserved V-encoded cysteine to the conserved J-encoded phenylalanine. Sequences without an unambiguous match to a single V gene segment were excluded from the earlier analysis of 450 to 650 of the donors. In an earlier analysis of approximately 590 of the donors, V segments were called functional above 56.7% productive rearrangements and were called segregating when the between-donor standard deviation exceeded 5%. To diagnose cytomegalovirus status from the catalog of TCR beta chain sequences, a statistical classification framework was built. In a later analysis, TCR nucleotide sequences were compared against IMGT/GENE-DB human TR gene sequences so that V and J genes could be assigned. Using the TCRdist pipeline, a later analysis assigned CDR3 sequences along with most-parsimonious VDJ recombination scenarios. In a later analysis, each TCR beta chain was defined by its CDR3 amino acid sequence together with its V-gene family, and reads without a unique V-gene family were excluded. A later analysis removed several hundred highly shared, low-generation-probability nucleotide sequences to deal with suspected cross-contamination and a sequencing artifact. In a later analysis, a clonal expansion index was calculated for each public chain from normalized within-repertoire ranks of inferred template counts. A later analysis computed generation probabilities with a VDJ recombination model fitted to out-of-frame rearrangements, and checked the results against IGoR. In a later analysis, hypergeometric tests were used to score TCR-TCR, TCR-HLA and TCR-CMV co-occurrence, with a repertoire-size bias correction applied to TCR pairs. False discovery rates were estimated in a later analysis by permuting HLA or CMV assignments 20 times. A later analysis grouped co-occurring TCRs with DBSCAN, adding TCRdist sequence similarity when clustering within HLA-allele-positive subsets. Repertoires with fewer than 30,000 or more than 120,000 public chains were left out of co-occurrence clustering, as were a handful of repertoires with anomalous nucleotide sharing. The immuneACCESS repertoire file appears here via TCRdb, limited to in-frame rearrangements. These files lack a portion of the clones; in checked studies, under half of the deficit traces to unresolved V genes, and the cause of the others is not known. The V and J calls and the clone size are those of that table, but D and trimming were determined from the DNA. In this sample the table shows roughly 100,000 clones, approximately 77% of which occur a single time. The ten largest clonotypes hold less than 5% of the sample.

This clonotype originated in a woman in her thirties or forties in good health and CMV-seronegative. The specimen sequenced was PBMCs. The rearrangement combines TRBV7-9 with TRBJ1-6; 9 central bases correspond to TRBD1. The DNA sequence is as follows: TGTGCCAGCAGTTTAGGGGACAGGGCCCATTCACCCCTCCACTTT. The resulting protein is CASSLGDRAHSPLHF.